Listed below are T cell receptor beta chains from one sample, sequenced in a study of early T cells in non-severe SARS-CoV-2 infection. TCRdb processed the 5' RACE reads anew with MiXCR; each CDR3 protein has one entry. The table records some 35,000 distinct CDR3 sequences, approximately 5.3% of them present only once. The sequencing sample was made of whole blood. These receptor sequences come from an adult who was a healthcare worker with PCR-confirmed SARS-CoV-2 infection or an uninfected control (not recorded which). Each CDR3 is given with its conserved first and last residue. The order of the fields is CDR3 DNA, CDR3 protein, J gene, V gene, CDR3 length, D gene, clone size. A D gene is named only where the DNA matches it firmly. A row's size may be missing; if present it is once, few, many or a size class.

CDR3nt: TGTGCCACCAGCAGAGATCGGTTGAACACTGAAGCTTTCTTT; CDR3aa: CATSRDRLNTEAFF; j_gene: TRBJ1-1; v_gene: TRBV15; len: 14; d_gene: NA; abundance: many
CDR3nt: TGTGCCAGCAGTTTTTTAGGGGATGACAATCAGCCCCAGCATTTT; CDR3aa: CASSFLGDDNQPQHF; j_gene: TRBJ1-5; v_gene: TRBV12-3/TRBV12-4; len: 15; d_gene: NA; abundance: many
CDR3nt: TGTGCCAGCAGCCAAGAAACAGGGTCATACGAGCAGTACTTC; CDR3aa: CASSQETGSYEQYF; j_gene: TRBJ2-7; v_gene: TRBV3-1; len: 14; d_gene: NA; abundance: NA
CDR3nt: TGCAGTGCTGTCATACTAGCGGGAGTAGACAACGCCTACAATGAGCAGTTCTTC; CDR3aa: CSAVILAGVDNAYNEQFF; j_gene: TRBJ2-1; v_gene: TRBV20-1; len: 18; d_gene: TRBD2; abundance: many
CDR3nt: TGTGCCAGCAGCCAAGGCGGGAGGTTAGATACGCAGTATTTT; CDR3aa: CASSQGGRLDTQYF; j_gene: TRBJ2-3; v_gene: TRBV7-9; len: 14; d_gene: TRBD2; abundance: few
CDR3nt: TGCGCCAGCACTGCTTGGACAGATAGTCACACCGGGGAGCTGTTTTTT; CDR3aa: CASTAWTDSHTGELFF; j_gene: TRBJ2-2; v_gene: TRBV5-1; len: 16; d_gene: NA; abundance: NA
CDR3nt: TGTGCCAGCAGGAGCACCGGGACTACTACGCAGTATTTT; CDR3aa: CASRSTGTTTQYF; j_gene: TRBJ2-3; v_gene: TRBV28; len: 13; d_gene: TRBD2; abundance: many
CDR3nt: TGTGCCAGCTCACCACGGTCGTCGGCGGGGGTCAGCAATCAGCCCCAGCATTTT; CDR3aa: CASSPRSSAGVSNQPQHF; j_gene: TRBJ1-5; v_gene: TRBV18; len: 18; d_gene: NA; abundance: many
CDR3nt: TGTGCCAGCATCCACGGCGTGACTAACTATGGCTACACCTTC; CDR3aa: CASIHGVTNYGYTF; j_gene: TRBJ1-2; v_gene: TRBV6-1; len: 14; d_gene: NA; abundance: many
CDR3nt: TGCGCCAGCAGCCAAGTGGCGGGGGCAATGAACACTGAAGCTTTCTTT; CDR3aa: CASSQVAGAMNTEAFF; j_gene: TRBJ1-1; v_gene: TRBV4-1; len: 16; d_gene: NA; abundance: NA
CDR3nt: TGCAGTGCTAGAGAAACAGGGGCAACAGGAAACACCATATATTTT; CDR3aa: CSARETGATGNTIYF; j_gene: TRBJ1-3; v_gene: TRBV20-1; len: 15; d_gene: TRBD1; abundance: many
CDR3nt: TGTGCCAGCAGCTTCTGGCGGGGGGATAGAGATACGCAGTATTTT; CDR3aa: CASSFWRGDRDTQYF; j_gene: TRBJ2-3; v_gene: TRBV7-6; len: 15; d_gene: TRBD2; abundance: few
CDR3nt: TGTGCCAGCAGCGCGCGACTAGCGGACACCGGGGAGCTGTTTTTT; CDR3aa: CASSARLADTGELFF; j_gene: TRBJ2-2; v_gene: TRBV11-2; len: 15; d_gene: TRBD2; abundance: many
CDR3nt: TGTGCCAGCAAGAGGGATAGCTCCTATAATTCACCCCTCCACTTT; CDR3aa: CASKRDSSYNSPLHF; j_gene: TRBJ1-6; v_gene: TRBV7-2; len: 15; d_gene: NA; abundance: many
CDR3nt: TGTGCCAGCAGTCTAGCGGGAGGCTTAGATGAGCAGTTCTTC; CDR3aa: CASSLAGGLDEQFF; j_gene: TRBJ2-1; v_gene: TRBV6-4; len: 14; d_gene: TRBD2; abundance: few
CDR3nt: TGTGCCAGCAGTAAGGGACCTTGGGGGACCGGGGAGCTGTTTTTT; CDR3aa: CASSKGPWGTGELFF; j_gene: TRBJ2-2; v_gene: TRBV6-5; len: 15; d_gene: NA; abundance: NA
CDR3nt: TGCAGTGCTAGTGTTCCTGGACTAGTCCTGGCCTTTGAGCAGTTCTTC; CDR3aa: CSASVPGLVLAFEQFF; j_gene: TRBJ2-1; v_gene: TRBV20-1; len: 16; d_gene: TRBD2; abundance: many
CDR3nt: TGTGCCAGCAGCTTAGCAGGCGGCGGAGAGACCCAGTACTTC; CDR3aa: CASSLAGGGETQYF; j_gene: TRBJ2-5; v_gene: TRBV7-2; len: 14; d_gene: NA; abundance: many
CDR3nt: TGTGCCAGCAGTTTATCGATAATCGGGGACAGGGGGCTCCCCTACGAGCAGTACTTC; CDR3aa: CASSLSIIGDRGLPYEQYF; j_gene: TRBJ2-7; v_gene: TRBV27; len: 19; d_gene: TRBD1; abundance: many
CDR3nt: TGCAGTGCTAGGGAACTAGCGGGACGCTACGAGCAGTACTTC; CDR3aa: CSARELAGRYEQYF; j_gene: TRBJ2-7; v_gene: TRBV20-1; len: 14; d_gene: TRBD2; abundance: many
CDR3nt: TGTGCCAGTAGTCCTATAGGGACTAGCGGGGAGAGGCAGTATTTT; CDR3aa: CASSPIGTSGERQYF; j_gene: TRBJ2-3; v_gene: TRBV19; len: 15; d_gene: TRBD2; abundance: many
CDR3nt: TGCGCCAGCAGCTTGGTGGCGGGACACGAGGAAGGCTACACCTTC; CDR3aa: CASSLVAGHEEGYTF; j_gene: TRBJ1-2; v_gene: TRBV5-1; len: 15; d_gene: NA; abundance: many
CDR3nt: TGCAGCGTTGAAGTCAGGGATTGGGGACTGTTTTTT; CDR3aa: CSVEVRDWGLFF; j_gene: TRBJ1-4; v_gene: TRBV29-1; len: 12; d_gene: NA; abundance: many
CDR3nt: TGTGCCAGCAGCCTCAGCGGGTGGGAGGGGTTGCATGAGCAGTTCTTC; CDR3aa: CASSLSGWEGLHEQFF; j_gene: TRBJ2-1; v_gene: TRBV7-6; len: 16; d_gene: TRBD2; abundance: many
CDR3nt: TGTGCCAGCAGGTCTTCCCGGAGGGCTGCCTACAATGAGCAGTTCTTC; CDR3aa: CASRSSRRAAYNEQFF; j_gene: TRBJ2-1; v_gene: TRBV3-1; len: 16; d_gene: NA; abundance: NA
CDR3nt: TGTGCCAGCAGCCGGGGCAGGGGGCATTTGAACACTGAAGCTTTCTTT; CDR3aa: CASSRGRGHLNTEAFF; j_gene: TRBJ1-1; v_gene: TRBV11-2; len: 16; d_gene: TRBD1; abundance: NA
CDR3nt: TGTGCCAGCAGCTGGGACAGGGGACAGACCCAGTACTTC; CDR3aa: CASSWDRGQTQYF; j_gene: TRBJ2-5; v_gene: TRBV7-3; len: 13; d_gene: TRBD1; abundance: few
CDR3nt: TGCGCCAGCAGCCGGACCCCGGGGGGCCGGGGAGATACGCAGTATTTT; CDR3aa: CASSRTPGGRGDTQYF; j_gene: TRBJ2-3; v_gene: TRBV4-3; len: 16; d_gene: NA; abundance: many
CDR3nt: TGTGCCAGCTCACTCGCCGGGACAGGGGGCACTTTCTCTGGAAACACCATATATTTT; CDR3aa: CASSLAGTGGTFSGNTIYF; j_gene: TRBJ1-3; v_gene: TRBV18; len: 19; d_gene: TRBD1; abundance: many
CDR3nt: TGTGCCAGCAGTTACGGGTCGGCGGGGGCCAACGTCCTGACTTTC; CDR3aa: CASSYGSAGANVLTF; j_gene: TRBJ2-6; v_gene: TRBV6-5; len: 15; d_gene: NA; abundance: many
CDR3nt: TGCAGTGCCCCGGACAGATCGAACACCGGGGAGCTGTTTTTT; CDR3aa: CSAPDRSNTGELFF; j_gene: TRBJ2-2; v_gene: TRBV20-1; len: 14; d_gene: NA; abundance: many
CDR3nt: TGTGCCAGCAGTATCAACAGGGGAGCTAACTATGGCTACACCTTC; CDR3aa: CASSINRGANYGYTF; j_gene: TRBJ1-2; v_gene: TRBV27; len: 15; d_gene: TRBD1; abundance: few
CDR3nt: TGTGCCAGCTCACCCGGGACAGACGCCTACGAGCAGTACTTC; CDR3aa: CASSPGTDAYEQYF; j_gene: TRBJ2-7; v_gene: TRBV18; len: 14; d_gene: TRBD1; abundance: NA
CDR3nt: TGTGCCAGCAGCTTCCTGCGACAGTTAAGGTCCTCTGGGGCCAACGTCCTGACTTTC; CDR3aa: CASSFLRQLRSSGANVLTF; j_gene: TRBJ2-6; v_gene: TRBV7-8; len: 19; d_gene: NA; abundance: many
CDR3nt: TGCGCCAGCAGCCAAGATTATGGCGGGGGGGCCGCGAATGAGCAGTTCTTC; CDR3aa: CASSQDYGGGAANEQFF; j_gene: TRBJ2-1; v_gene: TRBV4-3; len: 17; d_gene: TRBD2; abundance: many
CDR3nt: TGTGCCAGCAGTCCAGCAGGGTTCGGCTACACCTTC; CDR3aa: CASSPAGFGYTF; j_gene: TRBJ1-2; v_gene: TRBV6-5; len: 12; d_gene: NA; abundance: many
CDR3nt: TGTGCCAGCAGCCCCACCGGGGGCGGGACCAGGGAACAGCAGTACTTC; CDR3aa: CASSPTGGGTREQQYF; j_gene: TRBJ2-7; v_gene: TRBV28; len: 16; d_gene: NA; abundance: many
CDR3nt: TGTGCCAGCAGCCAACTTACTAGCGGGGGGGCCCGCGAGCAGTACTTC; CDR3aa: CASSQLTSGGAREQYF; j_gene: TRBJ2-7; v_gene: TRBV14; len: 16; d_gene: TRBD2; abundance: NA
CDR3nt: TGTGCCAGCAGCTTAGCGGCAGGGGCGACGGGGGAGCAGTACTTC; CDR3aa: CASSLAAGATGEQYF; j_gene: TRBJ2-7; v_gene: TRBV7-2; len: 15; d_gene: NA; abundance: many
CDR3nt: TGTGCCAGCAGTGAATTAGGTTGGAATGAGCAGTTCTTC; CDR3aa: CASSELGWNEQFF; j_gene: TRBJ2-1; v_gene: TRBV2; len: 13; d_gene: NA; abundance: few
CDR3nt: TGTGCCAGCAGTTTAGGCTCTATGACAGACAACTACTACGAGCAGTACTTC; CDR3aa: CASSLGSMTDNYYEQYF; j_gene: TRBJ2-7; v_gene: TRBV12-3/TRBV12-4; len: 17; d_gene: NA; abundance: many
CDR3nt: TGTGCCAGCAGTGAATCCCTGGGTCCGGGGGAGCTGTTTTTT; CDR3aa: CASSESLGPGELFF; j_gene: TRBJ2-2; v_gene: TRBV2; len: 14; d_gene: NA; abundance: NA
CDR3nt: TGTGCCAGCAGTACACAGATCACAGATACGCAGTATTTT; CDR3aa: CASSTQITDTQYF; j_gene: TRBJ2-3; v_gene: TRBV5-4; len: 13; d_gene: NA; abundance: NA
CDR3nt: TGTGCCAGCAGTTACCGGGACAGGGGGATCGTTCAGTACTTC; CDR3aa: CASSYRDRGIVQYF; j_gene: TRBJ2-4; v_gene: TRBV6-2/TRBV6-3; len: 14; d_gene: TRBD1; abundance: few
CDR3nt: TGTGCCAGCAGCTTACGTTACAATGAGCAGTTCTTC; CDR3aa: CASSLRYNEQFF; j_gene: TRBJ2-1; v_gene: TRBV11-3; len: 12; d_gene: NA; abundance: many
CDR3nt: TGTGCCAGCAGCTATGCTGGTAGCAGCACCTACGAGCAGTACTTC; CDR3aa: CASSYAGSSTYEQYF; j_gene: TRBJ2-7; v_gene: TRBV27; len: 15; d_gene: NA; abundance: many
CDR3nt: TGCGCCAGCAGCTTAGGGACAGGGATATCTGAAGCTTTCTTT; CDR3aa: CASSLGTGISEAFF; j_gene: TRBJ1-1; v_gene: TRBV5-1; len: 14; d_gene: TRBD1; abundance: many
CDR3nt: TGCGCCAGCAGCTTTCAGGGGGCGCATCACACTGAAGCTTTCTTT; CDR3aa: CASSFQGAHHTEAFF; j_gene: TRBJ1-1; v_gene: TRBV5-1; len: 15; d_gene: TRBD1; abundance: many
CDR3nt: TGTGCCTATTCGACAGGGGGCTACTACGAGCAGTACTTC; CDR3aa: CAYSTGGYYEQYF; j_gene: TRBJ2-7; v_gene: TRBV30; len: 13; d_gene: TRBD1; abundance: few
CDR3nt: TGCGCCAGCAGCCAAGAGGGTGGACAGCGAGGTCACTACGAGCAGTACTTC; CDR3aa: CASSQEGGQRGHYEQYF; j_gene: TRBJ2-7; v_gene: TRBV4-1; len: 17; d_gene: NA; abundance: many